The source of this TCR beta chain is a study of Graves' ophthalmopathy and Graves' hyperthyroidism. Germline-derived CDR1 and CDR2 are DFQATT and SNEGSKA (reference sequence). This CDR3 spans 12 amino acids. Trimming removed 0 bases at V and 7 bases at J, with 10 bases between. RNA served as the template for amplifying TCR beta CDR3 regions. Investigators did first-round RT-PCR with HTBI primers, then second-round multiplex PCR. One entry per CDR3 protein results from TCRdb running MiXCR on the multiplex PCR reads. The profile shows almost 750,000 distinct CDR3 sequences, 40% of them singletons. This clonotype came up a few times.

Sequenced: peripheral blood. The chain employs TRBV20-1 and TRBJ2-7; D is possibly TRBD1 (5 bases). The TCR sequence derives from an adult man with Graves' ophthalmopathy. The CDR3: CSARDQGWEQYF. CDR3 coding DNA: TGCAGTGCTAGAGATCAGGGATGGGAGCAGTACTTC.